This T cell receptor (beta chain) came from a study of T cell repertoires in cytomegalovirus infection. This clonotype was seen only a few times. Antigen: not known. TCRdb redid the calling of the reads with MiXCR, one entry per CDR3 protein. The sample holds 650,000 to 850,000 distinct CDR3 sequences; just under 30% are singletons and the top ten take around 13%. Germline assignment: CDR1 LNHDA and CDR2 SQIVND (reference sequence). The CDR3 sequence is 15 residues long. V lost 4 bases and J lost 1; bases outside the gene matches: 5. The rearrangement joins TRBV19 to TRBJ1-1, with 8 bases aligning to TRBD1. This clonotype was sampled from a human donor in good health (CMV status not recorded). Some clones in this sample may be carry-over from other donors' samples. The sample in question was cultured CD8+ T cells from PBMCs, obtained from culture after CMV antigen stimulation. In DNA form, the CDR3 reads TGTGCCAGTAGTACGACAGGGGCTCCGAACACTGAAGCTTTCTTT. The encoded protein is CASSTTGAPNTEAFF. Full variable domain (outside the CDR3, taken from reference TRBV19 and TRBJ1-1): DGGITQSPKYLFRKEGQNVTLSCEQNLNHDAMYWYRQDPGQGLRLIYYSQIVNDFQKGDIAEGYSVSREKKESFPLTVTSAQKNPTAFYLCASSTTGAPNTEAFFGQGTRLTVV.